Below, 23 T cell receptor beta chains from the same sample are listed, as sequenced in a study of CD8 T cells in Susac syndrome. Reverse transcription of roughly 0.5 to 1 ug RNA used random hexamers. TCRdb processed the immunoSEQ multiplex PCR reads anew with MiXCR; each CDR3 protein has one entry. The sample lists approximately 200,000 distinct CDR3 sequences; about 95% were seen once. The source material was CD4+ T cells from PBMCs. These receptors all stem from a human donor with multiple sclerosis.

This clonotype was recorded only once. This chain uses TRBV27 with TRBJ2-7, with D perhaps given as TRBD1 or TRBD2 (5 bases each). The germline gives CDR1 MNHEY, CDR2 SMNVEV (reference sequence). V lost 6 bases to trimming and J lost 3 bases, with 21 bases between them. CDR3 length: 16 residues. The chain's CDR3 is CASSLTTGTGIYEQYF. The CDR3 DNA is TGTGCCAGCAGCCTCACCACCGGGACGGGGATCTACGAGCAGTACTTC.

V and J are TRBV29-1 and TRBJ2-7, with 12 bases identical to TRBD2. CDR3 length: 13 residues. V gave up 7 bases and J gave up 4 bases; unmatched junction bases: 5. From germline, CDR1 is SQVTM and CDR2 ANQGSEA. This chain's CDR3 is CSAASGRAYEQYF. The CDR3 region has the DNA TGCAGCGCCGCTAGCGGGAGGGCGTACGAGCAGTACTTC.

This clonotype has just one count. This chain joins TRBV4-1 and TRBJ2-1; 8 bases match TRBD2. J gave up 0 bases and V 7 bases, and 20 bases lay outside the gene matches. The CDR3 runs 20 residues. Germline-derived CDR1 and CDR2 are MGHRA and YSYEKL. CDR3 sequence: CASTYRFSSGNSFSYNEQFF. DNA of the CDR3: TGCGCCAGCACCTACCGATTTAGTAGCGGGAATTCTTTCTCCTACAATGAGCAGTTCTTC.

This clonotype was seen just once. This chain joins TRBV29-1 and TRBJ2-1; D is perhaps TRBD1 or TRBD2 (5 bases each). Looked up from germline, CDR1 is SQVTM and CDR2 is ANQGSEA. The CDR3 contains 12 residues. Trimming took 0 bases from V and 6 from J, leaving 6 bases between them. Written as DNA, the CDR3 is TGCAGCGTTGAAGATGGGGGCAATGAGCAGTTCTTC. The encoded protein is CSVEDGGNEQFF.

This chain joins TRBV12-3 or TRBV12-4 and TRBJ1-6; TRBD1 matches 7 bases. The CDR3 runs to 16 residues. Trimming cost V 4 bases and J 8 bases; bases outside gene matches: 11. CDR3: CASSSGQKGPDSPLHF. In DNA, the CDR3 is TGTGCCAGCAGTTCGGGACAGAAAGGTCCAGATTCACCCCTCCACTTT.

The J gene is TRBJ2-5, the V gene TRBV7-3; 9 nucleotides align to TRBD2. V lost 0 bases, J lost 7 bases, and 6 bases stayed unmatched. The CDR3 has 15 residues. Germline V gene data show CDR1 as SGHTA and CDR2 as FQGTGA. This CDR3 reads CASSLTSGSGRTQYF. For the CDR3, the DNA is TGTGCCAGCAGCTTAACGAGCGGTAGCGGGAGGACCCAGTACTTC.

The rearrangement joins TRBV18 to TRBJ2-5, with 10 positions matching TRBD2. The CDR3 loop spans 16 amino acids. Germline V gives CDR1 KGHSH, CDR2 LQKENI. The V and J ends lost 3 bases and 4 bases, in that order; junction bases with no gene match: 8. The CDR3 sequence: CASSPTASGSAETQYF. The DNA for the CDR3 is TGTGCCAGCTCACCCACGGCTAGCGGGAGTGCAGAGACCCAGTACTTC.

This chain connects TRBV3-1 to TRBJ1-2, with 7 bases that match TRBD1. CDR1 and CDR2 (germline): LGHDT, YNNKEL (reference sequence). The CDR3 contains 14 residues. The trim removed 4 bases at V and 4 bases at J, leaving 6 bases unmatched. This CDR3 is CASSPGTAFYGYTF. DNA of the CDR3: TGTGCCAGCAGCCCCGGGACAGCGTTCTATGGCTACACCTTC.

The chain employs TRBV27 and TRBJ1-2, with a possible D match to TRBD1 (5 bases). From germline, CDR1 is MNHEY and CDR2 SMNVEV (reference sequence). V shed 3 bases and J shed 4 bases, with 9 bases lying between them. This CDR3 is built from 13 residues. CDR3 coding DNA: TGTGCCAGCAGTTTTTCAGGGACCTATGGCTACACCTTC. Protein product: CASSFSGTYGYTF.

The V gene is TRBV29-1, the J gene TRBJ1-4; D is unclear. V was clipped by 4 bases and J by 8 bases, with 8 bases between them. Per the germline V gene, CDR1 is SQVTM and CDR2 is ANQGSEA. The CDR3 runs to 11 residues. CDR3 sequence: CSVVVEEKLFF. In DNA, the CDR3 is TGCAGCGTTGTTGTGGAGGAAAAACTGTTTTTT.

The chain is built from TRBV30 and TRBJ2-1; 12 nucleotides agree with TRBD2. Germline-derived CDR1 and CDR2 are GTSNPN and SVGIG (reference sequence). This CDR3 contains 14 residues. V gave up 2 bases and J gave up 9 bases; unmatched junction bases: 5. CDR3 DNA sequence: TGTGCCTGGAGTCCTCTAGCGGGGGGGAGTGAGCAGTTCTTC. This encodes CAWSPLAGGSEQFF.

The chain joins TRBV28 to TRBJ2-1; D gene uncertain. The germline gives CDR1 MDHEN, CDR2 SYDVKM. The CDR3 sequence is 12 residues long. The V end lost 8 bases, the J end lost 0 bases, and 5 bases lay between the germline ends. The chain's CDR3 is CASGVSYNEQFF. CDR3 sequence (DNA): TGTGCCAGCGGAGTCTCCTACAATGAGCAGTTCTTC.

Here the CDR3 DNA reads TGCGCCAGCAGCTTGGGGTTTGGCTCCTACAATGAGCAGTTCTTC. Translated: CASSLGFGSYNEQFF. The V and J genes are TRBV5-1 and TRBJ2-1; D gene ambiguous. The CDR3 totals 15 residues. Germline V gene data show CDR1 as SGHRS and CDR2 as YFSETQ. The V gene lost 0 bases and the J gene lost 0 bases, with 7 bases spanning the gap.

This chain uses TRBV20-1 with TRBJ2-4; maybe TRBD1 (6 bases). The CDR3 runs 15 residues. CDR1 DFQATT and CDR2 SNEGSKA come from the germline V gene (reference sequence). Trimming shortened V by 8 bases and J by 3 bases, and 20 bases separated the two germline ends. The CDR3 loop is CSPQPAGVDKNIQYF. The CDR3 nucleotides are TGCAGTCCGCAGCCCGCAGGGGTAGACAAAAACATTCAGTACTTC.

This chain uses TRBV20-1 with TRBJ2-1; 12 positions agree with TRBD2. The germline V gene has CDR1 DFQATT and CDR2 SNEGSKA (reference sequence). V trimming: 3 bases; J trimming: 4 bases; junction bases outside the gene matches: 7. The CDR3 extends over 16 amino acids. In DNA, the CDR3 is TGCAGTGCTAGCCGGACTAGCGGGAACGTGTACAATGAGCAGTTCTTC. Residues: CSASRTSGNVYNEQFF.

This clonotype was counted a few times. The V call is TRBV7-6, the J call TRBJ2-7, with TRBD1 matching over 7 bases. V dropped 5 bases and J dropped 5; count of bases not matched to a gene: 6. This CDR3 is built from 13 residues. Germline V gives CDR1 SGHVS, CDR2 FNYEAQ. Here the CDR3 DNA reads TGTGCCAGCAGCCTCGATACAGGGGACGAGCAGTACTTC. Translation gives CASSLDTGDEQYF.

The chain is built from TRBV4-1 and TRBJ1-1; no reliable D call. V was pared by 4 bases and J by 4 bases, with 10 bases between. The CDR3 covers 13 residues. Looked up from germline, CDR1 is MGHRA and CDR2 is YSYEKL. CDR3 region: CASSLWTGTEAFF. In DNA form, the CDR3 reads TGCGCCAGCAGCCTTTGGACGGGCACTGAAGCTTTCTTT.

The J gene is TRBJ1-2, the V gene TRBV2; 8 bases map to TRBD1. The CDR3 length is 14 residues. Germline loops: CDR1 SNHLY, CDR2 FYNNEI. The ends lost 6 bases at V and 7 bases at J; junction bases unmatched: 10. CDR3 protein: CASSSDQGALGYTF. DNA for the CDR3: TGTGCCAGCAGCTCAGATCAGGGGGCGCTTGGCTACACCTTC.

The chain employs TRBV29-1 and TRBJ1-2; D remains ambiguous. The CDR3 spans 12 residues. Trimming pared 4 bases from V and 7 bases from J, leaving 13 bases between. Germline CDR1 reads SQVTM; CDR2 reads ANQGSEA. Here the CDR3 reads CSVGRQTSGYTF. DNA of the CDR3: TGCAGCGTTGGTAGGCAGACGAGTGGCTACACCTTC.

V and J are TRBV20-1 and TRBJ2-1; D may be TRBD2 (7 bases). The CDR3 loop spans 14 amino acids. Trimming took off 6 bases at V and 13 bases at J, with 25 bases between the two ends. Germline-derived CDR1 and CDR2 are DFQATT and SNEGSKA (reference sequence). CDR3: CSARGRTRRESQFF. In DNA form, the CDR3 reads TGCAGTGCCCGGGGGCGTACGCGGCGGGAGAGTCAGTTCTTC.

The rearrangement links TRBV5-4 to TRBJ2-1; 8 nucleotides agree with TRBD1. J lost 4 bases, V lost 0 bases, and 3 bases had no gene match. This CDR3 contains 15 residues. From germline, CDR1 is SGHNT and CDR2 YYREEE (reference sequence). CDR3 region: CASSLGQGIYNEQFF. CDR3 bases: TGTGCCAGCAGCTTGGGACAGGGGATTTACAATGAGCAGTTCTTC.

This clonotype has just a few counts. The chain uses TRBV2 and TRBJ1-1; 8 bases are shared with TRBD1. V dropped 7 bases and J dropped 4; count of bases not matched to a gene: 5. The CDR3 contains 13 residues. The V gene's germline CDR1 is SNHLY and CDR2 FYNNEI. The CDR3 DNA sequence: TGTGCCAGCACAGGGGGCGCGGGCACTGAAGCTTTCTTT. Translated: CASTGGAGTEAFF.

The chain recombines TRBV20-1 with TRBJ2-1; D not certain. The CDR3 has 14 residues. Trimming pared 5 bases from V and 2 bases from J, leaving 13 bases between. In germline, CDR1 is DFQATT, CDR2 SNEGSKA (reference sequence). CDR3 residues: CSAVPIWPYNEQFF. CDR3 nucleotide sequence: TGCAGTGCTGTCCCTATATGGCCCTACAATGAGCAGTTCTTC.